This is a list of T cell receptor beta chains from one sample in a study of cytomegalovirus exposure and HLA in healthy donors. Libraries were prepared by immunoSEQ multiplex PCR; TCRdb keeps only in-frame clonotypes and omits some of them. Of more than 85,000 clones in the sample, about 94% were seen once. What was sequenced was PBMCs. All receptors derive from a woman under 30 in good health and CMV-seronegative. Both conserved end residues are part of each CDR3. D genes are given only for firm matches. Clone size is not always given. Where it is, it says once, few, many or a class for expanded clones.

J gene,V gene,clone size,D gene,CDR3 DNA,CDR3 protein
TRBJ1-5,TRBV7-9,NA,NA,TGTGCCAGCAGCTTATCGGAGGGTGGTCAGCCCCAGCATTTT,CASSLSEGGQPQHF
TRBJ2-7,TRBV4-3,NA,NA,TGCGCCAGCAGCCATGGGGAACCGGGGGAAAACTACGAGCAGTACTTC,CASSHGEPGENYEQYF
TRBJ2-1,TRBV6-4,NA,NA,TGTGCCAGCAGTGACCGAGCGACCCCCTACAATGAGCAGTTCTTC,CASSDRATPYNEQFF
TRBJ1-2,TRBV27,NA,NA,TGTGCCACCTACCTTAGTGGCTATGGCTACACCTTC,CATYLSGYGYTF
TRBJ2-7,TRBV6-1,NA,NA,TGTGCCACCAAACAGGGTCACTCCTACGAGCAGTACTTC,CATKQGHSYEQYF
TRBJ2-4,TRBV27,NA,NA,TGTGCCAGCAGTTTATCTCCGGGGTCTGGAACCAAAAACATTCAGTACTTC,CASSLSPGSGTKNIQYF
TRBJ2-7,TRBV12-5,NA,TRBD1,TGTGCTAGTGGGCTAGGGACAGAACCATACGAGCAGTACTTC,CASGLGTEPYEQYF
TRBJ2-7,TRBV9,NA,NA,TGTGCCAGCAGCGTAGGGGGGGATGGTTACGAGCAGTACTTC,CASSVGGDGYEQYF
TRBJ1-2,TRBV5-1,NA,NA,TGCGCCAGCAGACGTCCGGGGGGCGCAGAAGGCTACACCTTC,CASRRPGGAEGYTF
TRBJ2-3,TRBV19,NA,NA,TGTGCCAGTAGAAGAACCGAGGTTTCCACCACAGATACGCAGTATTTT,CASRRTEVSTTDTQYF
TRBJ2-6,TRBV5-1,NA,NA,TGCGCCAGCAGCTTGGACGGGTACCCGAGCTCTGGGGCCAACGTCCTGACTTTC,CASSLDGYPSSGANVLTF
TRBJ1-3,TRBV6-1,NA,NA,TGTGCCGGATGGACAGCTAGCTCTGGAAACACCATATATTTT,CAGWTASSGNTIYF
TRBJ2-5,TRBV6-4,NA,NA,TGTGCCAGCAGCGCCATTCCAGGGGAGACCCAGTACTTC,CASSAIPGETQYF
TRBJ1-2,TRBV5-6,NA,TRBD1,TGTGCCAGCAGCTATCTCGACAGGGAGGCCTATGGCTACACCTTC,CASSYLDREAYGYTF
TRBJ2-1,TRBV9,NA,TRBD2,TGTGCCAGCAGCCAAACCAGCGGGAGGAGCAATGAGCAGTTCTTC,CASSQTSGRSNEQFF
TRBJ2-7,TRBV11-3,NA,NA,TGTGCCAGCAGCCCCCTTGGCAGGGAGGATGAGCAGTACTTC,CASSPLGREDEQYF
TRBJ2-7,TRBV5-5,NA,TRBD1,TGTGCCAGCAGGGGTGACAGGGTCAGCTCCTACGAGCAGTACTTC,CASRGDRVSSYEQYF
TRBJ1-5,TRBV2,NA,NA,TGTGCCAGCAGGGACCGACAGTCTAATCAGCCCCAGCATTTT,CASRDRQSNQPQHF
TRBJ1-1,TRBV29-1,NA,NA,TGCAGCGTTAGGGGGAACACTGAAGCTTTCTTT,CSVRGNTEAFF
TRBJ1-2,TRBV2,NA,NA,TGTGCCAGCATCTCAGGACACAGAATCTACACCTTC,CASISGHRIYTF
TRBJ2-7,TRBV6-4,NA,TRBD2,TGTGCCAGCAGTGACTCGAACGGGGGGTCCTCCTACGAGCAGTACTTC,CASSDSNGGSSYEQYF
TRBJ2-5,TRBV7-9,NA,NA,TGTGCCAGCAGCGATGGGGGGTTCGAAGAGACCCAGTACTTC,CASSDGGFEETQYF
TRBJ2-3,TRBV28,once,TRBD2,TGTGCCAGCAGTTTGACTAGCGGTGCGGCCGCAGATACGCAGTATTTT,CASSLTSGAAADTQYF
TRBJ2-7,TRBV6-5,NA,NA,TGTGCCAGCAGTTACTCGGATCCGGGACTTATCTACGAGCAGTACTTC,CASSYSDPGLIYEQYF
TRBJ1-1,TRBV18,NA,NA,TGTGCCAGCTCACCAGGGCGTAGTCACACTGAAGCTTTCTTT,CASSPGRSHTEAFF
TRBJ2-7,TRBV15,NA,NA,TGTGCCACCAGCAGAGATGGAACGGGAAACTACGAGCAGTACTTC,CATSRDGTGNYEQYF
TRBJ2-3,TRBV5-1,NA,TRBD2,TGCGCCAGCATACTATCCGGGACTAGCGGGAAGGATACGCAGTATTTT,CASILSGTSGKDTQYF
TRBJ1-5,TRBV5-5,NA,NA,TGTGCCAGCAGCTTGGCCTCAGGTATCAATCAGCCCCAGCATTTT,CASSLASGINQPQHF
TRBJ2-7,TRBV27,NA,TRBD1,TGTGCCAGCAGTTCCTTACAGGGGGCGGCCCACGAGCAGTACTTC,CASSSLQGAAHEQYF
TRBJ1-3,TRBV9,NA,NA,TGTGCCAGCAGCGTGGACGTCGGGGACACCATATATTTT,CASSVDVGDTIYF
TRBJ2-5,TRBV5-4,NA,TRBD1,TGTGCCAGCAGTTCCCCCGGGACAGGAAAAGAGACCCAGTACTTC,CASSSPGTGKETQYF
TRBJ1-3,TRBV6-6,NA,NA,TGTGCCAGCAGGGCTCAGGGGCAGCCCTCTGGAAACACCATATATTTT,CASRAQGQPSGNTIYF
TRBJ2-1,TRBV19,NA,TRBD1,TGTGCCAGTAGAAATCAACAGGGGGCCTATGAGCAGTTCTTC,CASRNQQGAYEQFF
TRBJ2-1,TRBV6-4,NA,TRBD2,TGTGCCAGTGGCCCCTCTCCGGGGGGATCCTACAATGAGCAGTTCTTC,CASGPSPGGSYNEQFF
TRBJ1-2,TRBV6-6,NA,NA,TGTGCCAGCAGTTACCCGACTCTAATATACAGGGATGGCTACACCTTC,CASSYPTLIYRDGYTF
TRBJ2-1,TRBV25-1,few,NA,TGTGCCAGCAGTCCCGCCAGATACAATGAGCAGTTCTTC,CASSPARYNEQFF
TRBJ2-2,TRBV5-4,NA,NA,TGTGCCAGCAGCCCGCGGGTCGGGGAGCTGTTTTTT,CASSPRVGELFF